This T cell receptor beta chain was sequenced for a study of blood T cell repertoires in COVID-19. Overall study: Some COVID-19 samples were acute and others convalescent; all came from the United States, Italy and Spain. T cells, B-cell-depleted T cells, or PBMCs supplied cDNA or gDNA.

The CDR3 length is 15 residues. Per the germline V gene, CDR1 is SGDLS and CDR2 is YYNGEE. The ends were cut back, 1 base at V and 6 bases at J, with 15 bases in the middle. Study processing details: Reference gene primers were amplified, and this amplification served to estimate nucleated cell counts. Method: immunoSEQ multiplex PCR; TCRdb's copy keeps in-frame clones and lacks some. D and trimming come from the DNA, and the V and J calls and clone size come from that table. Among 95,000 to 110,000 clones listed, about 89% were seen once. This sequence was found in a human donor in a cohort sampled during active COVID-19. V is TRBV9 and J is TRBJ2-3, with D uncertain. The material sequenced was peripheral blood. Written as DNA, the CDR3 is TGTGCCAGCAGCGTAAGTGGAGAGAATCGGGATACGCAGTATTTT. It yields the protein CASSVSGENRDTQYF. The variable domain in full, completed from reference TRBV9 and TRBJ2-3, reads DSGVTQTPKHLITATGQRVTLRCSPRSGDLSVYWYQQSLDQGLQFLIQYYNGEERAKGNILERFSAQQFPDLHSELNLSSLELGDSALYFCASSVSGENRDTQYFGPGTRLTVL.